The 2 T cell receptor beta chains given below trace back to one sample, sequenced in a study of metastatic and nonmetastatic thyroid tumors. Before thyroid surgery, none of the patients had received any treatment. Through MiXCR, TCRdb re-clonotyped the PCR reads. The sample includes 20,000 or so clones, around 29% of them seen just once. Sequencing was carried out using blood. The receptors derive from a female donor with papillary thyroid cancer or a benign thyroid nodule (not recorded which). Some clones in this sample may be carry-over from other donors' samples.

In DNA form, the CDR3 reads TGCGCCAGCAGCTTTCATGGGGGCAGGTATACCCAGTACTTC. Its protein is CASSFHGGRYTQYF. The chain uses TRBV5-1 and TRBJ2-5, with D tentatively TRBD1 (6 bases). There are 14 residues in the CDR3. V lost 2 bases to trimming and J lost 8 bases, with 16 bases between them. The germline CDR1 and CDR2 sequences are SGHRS and YFSETQ.

In its sample, this clone ranks as medium-sized. This chain connects TRBV30 to TRBJ1-2, with D hard to call. The CDR3 runs 10 residues. The V gene's germline CDR1 is GTSNPN and CDR2 SVGIG (reference sequence). The V gene lost 3 bases and the J gene lost 8 bases, with 7 bases spanning the gap. In DNA, the CDR3 is TGTGCCTGGAGGGATTACGGCTACACCTTC. Protein product: CAWRDYGYTF.